The 21 T cell receptor beta chains reported below all come from one sample, sequenced in a study of OX40 agonist ivuxolimab in advanced cancers. Here immunoSEQ multiplex PCR was the method, and the copy in TCRdb shows in-frame clones only, minus some. The sample yields under 85,000 clones, roughly 83% seen once. The source material was CD4+ or CD8+ T cells sorted from blood, sampled in a trial of the OX40 agonist ivuxolimab. The receptors come from an adult with an advanced solid tumor such as melanoma, head and neck, liver or kidney cancer.

Concerning this clone: A junction end diverges from the germline sequence, so it may reflect a read error. At the DNA level, this CDR3 is encoded by other sequences in the same sample as well. The V gene is TRBV4-1, the J gene TRBJ1-6; a weak D match, TRBD1 (5 bases). The germline V gene encodes CDR1 MGHRA and CDR2 YSYEKL. The CDR3 consists of 14 residues. The DNA of the CDR3 is TGCGCCAGCAGCCAACGGGACCCAGGTTCACCCCTTCACTTT. Its protein is CASSQRDPGSPLHF.

This chain connects TRBV7-9 to TRBJ2-5; D uncertain. The CDR3 has 15 amino acids. The V gene lost 1 base and the J gene lost 5 bases, with 14 bases spanning the gap. Germline CDR1 SEHNR, CDR2 FQNEAQ (reference sequence). CDR3 in amino acids: CASSLDSRSPETQYF. CDR3 DNA sequence: TGTGCCAGCAGCTTAGACAGCCGGTCGCCGGAGACCCAGTACTTC.

This chain uses TRBV2 with TRBJ2-1, with a weak D call TRBD1 (6 bases). Germline CDR1 reads SNHLY; CDR2 reads FYNNEI. V shed 6 bases and J shed 3 bases, with 15 bases lying between them. CDR3 length equals 15 residues. The CDR3 DNA follows: TGTGCCAGCAGCGCTGACAGGTCGAGCTACAATGAGCAGTTCTTC. Translating gives CASSADRSSYNEQFF.

The genes are TRBV7-2 and TRBJ2-7; a weak D match, TRBD1 (6 bases). In germline, CDR1 is SGHTA, CDR2 FQGNSA. CDR3 length: 14 amino acids. Trimming shortened V by 5 bases and J by 2 bases, and 13 bases separated the two germline ends. In DNA form, the CDR3 reads TGTGCCAGCAGCCCTCTAACAGGGCCCTACGAGCAGTACTTC. It codes for CASSPLTGPYEQYF.

This chain connects TRBV19 to TRBJ2-7; 9 nucleotides line up with TRBD1. V lost 6 bases to trimming and J lost 2 bases; unmatched junction nucleotides: 8. The CDR3 loop spans 15 amino acids. Germline CDR1 LNHDA, CDR2 SQIVND (reference sequence). The CDR3 sequence is CASRAKTGGAYEQYF. As DNA, the CDR3 is TGTGCCAGTAGAGCGAAGACAGGGGGAGCCTACGAGCAGTACTTC.

This clone turned up a few times. The chain couples TRBV27 to TRBJ2-4, with D possibly called TRBD1 or TRBD2 (5 bases each). Deletions cut 5 bases from V and 0 bases from J, with 11 bases between. The CDR3 has 15 residues. Looked up from germline, CDR1 is MNHEY and CDR2 is SMNVEV (reference sequence). DNA for the CDR3: TGTGCCAGCAGTCCGGGACCGGTAGCCAAAAACATTCAGTACTTC. Protein sequence: CASSPGPVAKNIQYF.

The gene calls are TRBV5-1 and TRBJ2-3; no reliable D call. V lost 2 bases and J lost 0, with 10 bases in between. The CDR3 is 15 amino acids. Germline assignment: CDR1 SGHRS and CDR2 YFSETQ. This chain's CDR3 is CASSFRATSTDTQYF. The CDR3 DNA is TGCGCCAGCAGCTTCCGTGCAACCAGCACAGATACGCAGTATTTT. The full variable domain, rest sourced from reference TRBV5-1 and TRBJ2-3, is KAGVTQTPRYLIKTRGQQVTLSCSPISGHRSVSWYQQTPGQGLQFLFEYFSETQRNKGNFPGRFSGRQFSNSRSEMNVSTLELGDSALYLCASSFRATSTDTQYFGPGTRLTVL.

The V call is TRBV5-1, the J call TRBJ1-1; D remains ambiguous. V gave up 1 base and J gave up 2 bases, with 12 bases separating them. The CDR3 sequence is 15 residues long. Germline lookup yields CDR1 SGHRS and CDR2 YFSETQ. This CDR3 reads CASSLWAGSNTEAFF. CDR3 in DNA: TGCGCCAGCAGCTTGTGGGCAGGCTCAAACACTGAAGCTTTCTTT.

The rearrangement links TRBV28 to TRBJ2-7; 7 nucleotides align to TRBD2. CDR3 length equals 15 residues. Germline assignment: CDR1 MDHEN and CDR2 SYDVKM. With V trimmed by 2 bases and J by 5 bases, 9 bases remained unmatched. CDR3 in amino acids: CASSLKGRERHEQYF. CDR3 nucleotides: TGTGCCAGCAGTTTAAAGGGGAGGGAGCGGCACGAGCAGTACTTC.

The chain is built from TRBV28 and TRBJ2-5; the D is unclear. Gene TRBJ2-7 matches the end of the DNA better, so the J call may be wrong. CDR1 and CDR2 from the germline V gene are MDHEN and SYDVKM. This CDR3 has 13 residues. The CDR3 nucleotides read TGTGCCAGCAGCCACAGCCCCGACTACGAGCAGTACTTC. It yields the protein CASSHSPDYEQYF.

This rearrangement joins TRBV7-2 to TRBJ1-1; D ambiguous. The CDR3 has 13 residues. Trimming shortened V by 3 bases and J by 6 bases, and 11 bases separated the two germline ends. Germline V CDR1 and CDR2: SGHTA, FQGNSA. The CDR3 DNA is TGTGCCAGCAGCTTTGGGTTAGGCTCTGAAGCTTTCTTT. Its protein product is CASSFGLGSEAFF.

Only a few counts were recorded for this clone. The J gene is TRBJ1-6, the V gene TRBV2, with no clear D. The CDR3 contains 14 residues. CDR1 and CDR2 (germline): SNHLY, FYNNEI. The germline V and J ends were trimmed by 4 bases and 4 bases, with 8 bases remaining between them. The CDR3 loop is CASSVALYNSPLHF. The CDR3 coding sequence is TGTGCCAGCAGTGTGGCCTTATATAATTCACCCCTCCACTTT.

The chain recombines TRBV6-5 with TRBJ1-1, with unresolved D. V was pared by 0 bases and J by 4 bases, with 6 bases between. The length of the CDR3 is 13 residues. Germline V gene data show CDR1 as MNHEY and CDR2 as SVGAGI. This chain's CDR3 is CASSYSEGTEAFF. The CDR3 nucleotides read TGTGCCAGCAGTTACTCGGAAGGCACTGAAGCTTTCTTT.

This sequence joins TRBV6-5 and TRBJ1-5; weak D call: TRBD1 (5 bases). Trimming took off 9 bases at V and 4 bases at J, with 16 bases between the two ends. The CDR3 length is 14 residues. Germline CDR1 is MNHEY and CDR2 is SVGAGI. The CDR3 loop reads CASLTTAENQPQHF. The CDR3 coding sequence is TGTGCCAGTCTGACGACAGCGGAGAATCAGCCCCAGCATTTT.

This chain links TRBV5-1 with TRBJ2-7; the D gene is possibly TRBD1 (6 bases). Germline V gene lookup returns CDR1 SGHRS and CDR2 YFSETQ. Trimming took 0 bases from V and 4 from J, leaving 14 bases between them. There are 15 residues in the CDR3. The CDR3 loop reads CASSLAGVGGYEQYF. CDR3 in DNA: TGCGCCAGCAGCTTGGCCGGGGTAGGGGGTTACGAGCAGTACTTC.

The chain joins TRBV29-1 to TRBJ2-2; no reliable D call. The CDR3 runs to 12 residues. From germline, CDR1 is SQVTM and CDR2 ANQGSEA. Trimming removed 4 bases at V and 6 bases at J, with 9 bases between. CDR3 coding DNA: TGCAGCGTTGGAAGAAGCGCCGGGGAGCTGTTTTTT. It is translated as CSVGRSAGELFF.

The CDR3 DNA is TGTGCCAGCAGCTTGCAGGGAAAAGGGAACATTCAGTACTTC. It codes for CASSLQGKGNIQYF. V usage is TRBV5-4 and J usage is TRBJ2-4; weak D call: TRBD1 (5 bases). V dropped 1 base and J dropped 7 bases, with 12 bases sitting between them. This CDR3 is 14 amino acids long. Germline assignment: CDR1 SGHNT and CDR2 YYREEE (reference sequence).

The V and J genes are TRBV19 and TRBJ2-1; 10 bases are shared with TRBD2. Losses at the gene ends were 6 bases for V and 8 bases for J; bases not matched to a gene: 7. The CDR3 is made up of 14 amino acids. CDR1 LNHDA and CDR2 SQIVND come from the germline V gene (reference sequence). The CDR3 sequence: CASRGASGSHEQFF. As DNA, the CDR3 is TGTGCCAGTAGGGGGGCTAGCGGGAGCCATGAGCAGTTCTTC.

The V call is TRBV2, the J call TRBJ1-1, with D unclear. Germline lookup yields CDR1 SNHLY and CDR2 FYNNEI. The length of the CDR3 is 12 residues. Trimming removed 1 base at V and 6 bases at J, with 6 bases between. The CDR3 region is CASSEGFAEAFF. For the CDR3, the DNA is TGTGCCAGCAGTGAAGGGTTTGCTGAAGCTTTCTTT.

This clone was observed a single time. The chain is built from TRBV4-1 and TRBJ2-7; D gene ambiguous. CDR1 and CDR2 from the germline V gene are MGHRA and YSYEKL. The V and J ends lost 3 bases and 3 bases respectively, with 15 bases between them. The CDR3 length is 15 residues. The CDR3 here is CASSQIVGPHYEQYF. The CDR3 DNA follows: TGCGCCAGCAGCCAGATCGTCGGACCCCACTACGAGCAGTACTTC.

This chain uses TRBV19 with TRBJ1-5; 8 positions match TRBD1. CDR1 and CDR2 (germline): LNHDA, SQIVND (reference sequence). The CDR3 extends over 15 amino acids. With 7 bases clipped from V and 3 bases from J, the junction kept 8 bases outside the gene matches. This chain's CDR3 is CASTLDRAFNQPQHF. CDR3 nucleotide sequence: TGTGCCAGTACCTTGGACAGGGCTTTCAATCAGCCCCAGCATTTT.